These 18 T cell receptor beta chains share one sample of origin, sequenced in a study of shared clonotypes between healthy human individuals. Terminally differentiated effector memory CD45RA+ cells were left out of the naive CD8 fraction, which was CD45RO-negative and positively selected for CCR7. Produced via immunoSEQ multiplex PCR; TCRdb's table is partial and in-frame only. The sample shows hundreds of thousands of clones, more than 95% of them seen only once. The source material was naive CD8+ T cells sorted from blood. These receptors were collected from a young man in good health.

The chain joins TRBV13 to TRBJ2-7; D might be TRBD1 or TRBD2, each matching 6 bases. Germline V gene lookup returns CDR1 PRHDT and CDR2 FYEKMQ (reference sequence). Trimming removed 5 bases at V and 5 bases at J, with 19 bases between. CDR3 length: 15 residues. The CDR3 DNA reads TGTGCCAGCAGCCAGACGGGGGCAGGGTTCGACGAGCAGTACTTC. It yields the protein CASSQTGAGFDEQYF. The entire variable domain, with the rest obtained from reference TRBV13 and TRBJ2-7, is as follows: AAGVIQSPRHLIKEKRETATLKCYPIPRHDTVYWYQQGPGQDPQFLISFYEKMQSDKGSIPDRFSAQQFSDYHSELNMSSLELGDSALYFCASSQTGAGFDEQYFGPGTRLTVT.

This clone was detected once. The chain's CDR3 is CASSPLDRGWTYTGELFF. CDR3 DNA: TGTGCCAGCTCACCGCTGGACAGGGGGTGGACATACACCGGGGAGCTGTTTTTT. The chain joins TRBV18 to TRBJ2-2; 10 bases match TRBD1. J was trimmed by 3 bases and V by 3 bases; bases with no gene match: 10. This CDR3 region has 18 residues. The V gene's germline CDR1 is KGHSH and CDR2 LQKENI.

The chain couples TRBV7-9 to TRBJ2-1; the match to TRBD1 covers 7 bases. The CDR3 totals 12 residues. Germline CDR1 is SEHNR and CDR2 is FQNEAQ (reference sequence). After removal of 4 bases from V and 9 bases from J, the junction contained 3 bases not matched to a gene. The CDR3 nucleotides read TGTGCCAGCAGCTCGAAGGGGGCTGAGCAGTTCTTC. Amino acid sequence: CASSSKGAEQFF.

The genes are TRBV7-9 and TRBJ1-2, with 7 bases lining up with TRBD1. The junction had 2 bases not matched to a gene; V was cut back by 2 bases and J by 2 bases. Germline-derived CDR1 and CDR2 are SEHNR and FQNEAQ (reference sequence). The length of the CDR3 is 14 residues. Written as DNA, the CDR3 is TGTGCCAGCAGCTTACCGACAGGGAACTATGGCTACACCTTC. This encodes CASSLPTGNYGYTF.

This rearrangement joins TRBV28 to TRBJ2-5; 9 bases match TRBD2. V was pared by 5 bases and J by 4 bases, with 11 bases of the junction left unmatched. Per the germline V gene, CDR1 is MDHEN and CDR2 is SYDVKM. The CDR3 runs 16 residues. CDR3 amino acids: CASSPLYSGSRETQYF. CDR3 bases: TGTGCCAGCAGTCCTTTGTATAGCGGGAGCAGAGAGACCCAGTACTTC.

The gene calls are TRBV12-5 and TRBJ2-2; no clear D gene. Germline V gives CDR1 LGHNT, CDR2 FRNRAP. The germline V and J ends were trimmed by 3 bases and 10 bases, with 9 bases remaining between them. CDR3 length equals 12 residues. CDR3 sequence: CASGFTAQELFF. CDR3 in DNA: TGTGCTAGTGGTTTTACTGCCCAGGAGCTGTTTTTT.

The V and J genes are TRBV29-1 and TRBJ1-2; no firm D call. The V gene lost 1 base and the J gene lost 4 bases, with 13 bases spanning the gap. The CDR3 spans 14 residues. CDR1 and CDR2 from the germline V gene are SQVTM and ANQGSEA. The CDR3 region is CSVEAPWSGYGYTF. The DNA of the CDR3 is TGCAGCGTTGAAGCACCCTGGTCGGGCTATGGCTACACCTTC.

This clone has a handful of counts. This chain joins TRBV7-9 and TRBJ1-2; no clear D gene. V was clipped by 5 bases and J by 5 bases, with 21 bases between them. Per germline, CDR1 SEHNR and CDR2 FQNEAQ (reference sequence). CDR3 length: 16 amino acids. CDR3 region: CASSDPTEPLGYGYTF. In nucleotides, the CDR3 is TGTGCCAGCAGCGACCCCACAGAGCCCTTAGGGTATGGCTACACCTTC.

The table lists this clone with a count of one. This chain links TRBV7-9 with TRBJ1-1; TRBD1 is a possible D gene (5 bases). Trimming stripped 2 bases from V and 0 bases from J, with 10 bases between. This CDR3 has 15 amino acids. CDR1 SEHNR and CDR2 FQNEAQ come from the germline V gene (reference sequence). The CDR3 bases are TGTGCCAGCAGCTTAATGACAGATATGAACACTGAAGCTTTCTTT. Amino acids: CASSLMTDMNTEAFF.

CDR3 nucleotide sequence: TGTGCCCTCGCATCCCCTCAGGGGACAGGAAATCAGCCTAGCACAGATACGCAGTATTTT. Amino acid sequence: CALASPQGTGNQPSTDTQYF. V and J are TRBV2 and TRBJ2-3; 8 bases fit TRBD1. The J segment lost 0 bases and the V segment lost 11 bases, leaving 25 bases of the junction unmatched. Germline CDR1 SNHLY, CDR2 FYNNEI. The CDR3 contains 20 residues.

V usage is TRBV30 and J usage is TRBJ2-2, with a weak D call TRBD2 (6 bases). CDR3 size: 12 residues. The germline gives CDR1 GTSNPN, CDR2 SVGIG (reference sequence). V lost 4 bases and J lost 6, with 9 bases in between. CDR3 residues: CAWTSSAGELFF. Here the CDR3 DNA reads TGTGCCTGGACCTCTAGCGCCGGGGAGCTGTTTTTT.

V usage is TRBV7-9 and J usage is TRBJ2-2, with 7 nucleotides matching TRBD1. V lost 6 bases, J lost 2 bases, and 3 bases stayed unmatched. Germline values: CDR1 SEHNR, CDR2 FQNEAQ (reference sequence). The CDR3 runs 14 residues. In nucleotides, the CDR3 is TGTGCCAGCAGTTGGGACAGCAACACCGGGGAGCTGTTTTTT. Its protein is CASSWDSNTGELFF.

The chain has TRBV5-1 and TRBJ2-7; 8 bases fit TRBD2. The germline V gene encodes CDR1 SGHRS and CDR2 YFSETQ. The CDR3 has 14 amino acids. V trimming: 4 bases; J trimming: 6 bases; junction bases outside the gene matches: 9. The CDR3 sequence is CASSPPTSAGEQYF. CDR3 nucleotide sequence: TGCGCCAGCAGCCCACCGACTAGCGCCGGCGAGCAGTACTTC.

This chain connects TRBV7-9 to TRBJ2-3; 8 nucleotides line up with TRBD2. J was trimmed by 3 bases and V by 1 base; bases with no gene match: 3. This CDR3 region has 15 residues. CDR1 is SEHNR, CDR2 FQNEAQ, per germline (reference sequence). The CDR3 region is CASSLGGLVTDTQYF. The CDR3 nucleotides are TGTGCCAGCAGCTTAGGGGGACTAGTGACAGATACGCAGTATTTT.

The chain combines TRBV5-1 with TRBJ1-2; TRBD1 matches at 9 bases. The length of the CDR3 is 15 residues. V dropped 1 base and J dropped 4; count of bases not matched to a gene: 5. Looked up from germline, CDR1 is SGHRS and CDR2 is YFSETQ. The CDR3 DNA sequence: TGCGCCAGCAGCTTGAAACAGGGGGCTACCTATGGCTACACCTTC. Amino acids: CASSLKQGATYGYTF.

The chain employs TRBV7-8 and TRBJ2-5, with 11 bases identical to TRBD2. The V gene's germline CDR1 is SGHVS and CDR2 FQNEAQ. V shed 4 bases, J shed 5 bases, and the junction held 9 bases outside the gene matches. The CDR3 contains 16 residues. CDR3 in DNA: TGTGCCAGCAGCTCAGCAAGACTAGCGGGACGGGAGACCCAGTACTTC. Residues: CASSSARLAGRETQYF.

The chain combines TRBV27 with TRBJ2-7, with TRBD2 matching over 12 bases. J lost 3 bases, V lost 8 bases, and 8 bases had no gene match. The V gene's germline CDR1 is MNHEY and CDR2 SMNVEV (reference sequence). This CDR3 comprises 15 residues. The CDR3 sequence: CASASGRVNYYEQYF. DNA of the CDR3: TGTGCCAGCGCTAGCGGGAGGGTCAACTACTACGAGCAGTACTTC.

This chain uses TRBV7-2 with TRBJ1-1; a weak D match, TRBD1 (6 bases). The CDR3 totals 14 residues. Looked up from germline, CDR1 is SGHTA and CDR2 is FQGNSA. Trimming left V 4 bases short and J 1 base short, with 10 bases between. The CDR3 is CASSYPGQNTEAFF. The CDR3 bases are TGTGCCAGCAGCTACCCGGGACAGAACACTGAAGCTTTCTTT. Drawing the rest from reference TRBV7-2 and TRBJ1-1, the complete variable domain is GAGVSQSPSNKVTEKGKDVELRCDPISGHTALYWYRQSLGQGLEFLIYFQGNSAPDKSGLPSDRFSAERTGGSVSTLTIQRTQQEDSAVYLCASSYPGQNTEAFFGQGTRLTVV.